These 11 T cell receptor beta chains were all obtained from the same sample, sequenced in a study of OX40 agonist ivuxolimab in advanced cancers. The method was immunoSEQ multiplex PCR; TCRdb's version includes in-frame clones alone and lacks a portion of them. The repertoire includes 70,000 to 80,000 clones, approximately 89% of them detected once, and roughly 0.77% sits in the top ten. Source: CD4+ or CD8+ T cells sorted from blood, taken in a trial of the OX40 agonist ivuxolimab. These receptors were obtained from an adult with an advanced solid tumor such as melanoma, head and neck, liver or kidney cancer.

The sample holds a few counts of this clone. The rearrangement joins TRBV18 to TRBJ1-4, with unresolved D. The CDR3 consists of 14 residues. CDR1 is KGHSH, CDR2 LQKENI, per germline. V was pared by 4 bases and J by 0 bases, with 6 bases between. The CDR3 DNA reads TGTGCCAGCTCACGGGAAGCAACTAATGAAAAACTGTTTTTT. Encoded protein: CASSREATNEKLFF.

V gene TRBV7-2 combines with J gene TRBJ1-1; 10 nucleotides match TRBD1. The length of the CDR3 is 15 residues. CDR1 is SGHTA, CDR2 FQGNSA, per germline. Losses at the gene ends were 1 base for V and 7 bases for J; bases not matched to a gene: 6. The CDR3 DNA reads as TGTGCCAGCAGCTTAGTTCCGGGACAGGGGATTGAAGCTTTCTTT. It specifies CASSLVPGQGIEAFF.

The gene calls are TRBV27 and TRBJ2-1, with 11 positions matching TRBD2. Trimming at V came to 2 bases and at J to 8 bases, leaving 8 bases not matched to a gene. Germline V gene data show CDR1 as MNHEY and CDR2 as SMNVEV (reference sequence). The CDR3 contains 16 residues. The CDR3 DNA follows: TGTGCCAGCAGTTTAGACTTAGCGGGAGGGCTTGATGAGCAGTTCTTC. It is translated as CASSLDLAGGLDEQFF.

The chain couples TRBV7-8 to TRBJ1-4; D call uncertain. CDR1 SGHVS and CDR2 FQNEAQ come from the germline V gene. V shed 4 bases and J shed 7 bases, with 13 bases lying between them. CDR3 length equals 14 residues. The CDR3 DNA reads TGTGCCAGCAGCTCTTTTTCGGTCGGTGAAAAACTGTTTTTT. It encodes CASSSFSVGEKLFF.

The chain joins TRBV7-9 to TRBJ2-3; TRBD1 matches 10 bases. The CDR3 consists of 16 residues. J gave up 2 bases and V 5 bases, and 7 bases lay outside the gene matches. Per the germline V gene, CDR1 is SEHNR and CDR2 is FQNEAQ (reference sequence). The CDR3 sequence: CASSLRQGASTDTQYF. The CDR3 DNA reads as TGTGCCAGCAGCCTCAGACAGGGGGCATCCACAGATACGCAGTATTTT.

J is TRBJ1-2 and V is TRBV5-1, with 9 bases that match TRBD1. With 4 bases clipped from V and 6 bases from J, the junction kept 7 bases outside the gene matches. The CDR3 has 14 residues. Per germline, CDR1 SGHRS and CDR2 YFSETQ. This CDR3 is CASSQGQGLDGYTF. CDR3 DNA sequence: TGCGCCAGCAGCCAGGGACAGGGTTTGGATGGCTACACCTTC.

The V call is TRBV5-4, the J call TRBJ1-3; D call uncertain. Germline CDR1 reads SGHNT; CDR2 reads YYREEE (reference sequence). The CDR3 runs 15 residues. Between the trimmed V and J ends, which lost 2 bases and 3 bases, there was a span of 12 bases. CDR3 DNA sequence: TGTGCCAGCAGCTTACTCGCACGGGATGGAAACACCATATATTTT. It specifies CASSLLARDGNTIYF.

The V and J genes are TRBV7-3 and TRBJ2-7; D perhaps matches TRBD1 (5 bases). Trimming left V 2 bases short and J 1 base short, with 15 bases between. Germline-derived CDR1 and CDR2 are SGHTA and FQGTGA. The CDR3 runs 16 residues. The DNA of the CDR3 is TGTGCCAGCAGCTTAGGGGCTGTTACTACGTCCTACGAGCAGTACTTC. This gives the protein CASSLGAVTTSYEQYF.

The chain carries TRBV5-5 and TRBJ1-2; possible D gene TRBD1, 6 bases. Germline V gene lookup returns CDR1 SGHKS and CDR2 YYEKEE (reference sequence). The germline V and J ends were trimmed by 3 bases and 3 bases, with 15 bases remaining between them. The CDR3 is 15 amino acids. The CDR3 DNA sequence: TGTGCCAGCAGCTGGACGGGGGGCGAAGACTATGGCTACACCTTC. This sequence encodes CASSWTGGEDYGYTF.

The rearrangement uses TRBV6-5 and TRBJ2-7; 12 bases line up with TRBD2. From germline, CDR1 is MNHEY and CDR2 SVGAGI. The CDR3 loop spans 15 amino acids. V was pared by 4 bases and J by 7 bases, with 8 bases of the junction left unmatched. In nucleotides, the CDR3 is TGTGCCAGCAGTTCCAAGACTAGCGGGAGAAATGAGCAGTACTTC. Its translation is CASSSKTSGRNEQYF.

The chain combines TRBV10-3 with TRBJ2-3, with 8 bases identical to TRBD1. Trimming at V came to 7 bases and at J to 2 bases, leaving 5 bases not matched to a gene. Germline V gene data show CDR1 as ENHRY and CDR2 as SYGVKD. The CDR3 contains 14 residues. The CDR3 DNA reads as TGTGCCATCACCTCACAGGGGGTCACAGATACGCAGTATTTT. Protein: CAITSQGVTDTQYF.